A single sample is the source of the 19 T cell receptor beta chains below, sequenced in a study of cytomegalovirus exposure and HLA in healthy donors. The PCR made use of 60 Vbeta and 13 Jbeta primers. Generated by immunoSEQ multiplex PCR, the TCRdb table keeps only in-frame clones and is missing some. The sample lists some 130,000 clones; under 85% were seen once. The sample consisted of PBMCs. These receptors all come from a man between 18 and 35 years old in good health and CMV-seronegative.

The chain links TRBV18 to TRBJ2-1; D may be TRBD2 (5 bases). Trimming removed 8 bases from V and 7 bases from J, with 12 bases in between. The CDR3 sequence is 12 residues long. CDR1 is KGHSH, CDR2 LQKENI, per germline. The CDR3 is CASPSTGNEQFF. In nucleotides, the CDR3 is TGTGCCAGCCCCTCAACGGGGAATGAGCAGTTCTTC.

The chain recombines TRBV5-5 with TRBJ1-5, with D possibly matching TRBD1 (5 bases). CDR1 is SGHKS and CDR2 is YYEKEE in the germline V gene (reference sequence). Trimming left V 0 bases short and J 6 bases short, with 16 bases between. The CDR3 totals 16 residues. Here the CDR3 DNA reads TGTGCCAGCAGCTTGGGGGGGAGCGGGGCAGGTCAGCCCCAGCATTTT. Its protein product is CASSLGGSGAGQPQHF.

The chain is built from TRBV19 and TRBJ1-5, with TRBD1 identical over 9 bases. The CDR3 sequence is 15 residues long. The V gene end was trimmed by 10 bases and the J gene end by 0 bases; junction bases not matched to a gene: 7. The germline gives CDR1 LNHDA, CDR2 SQIVND (reference sequence). The DNA for the CDR3 is TGTGCCACCCAAACAGGGGGCCTTAGCAATCAGCCCCAGCATTTT. This codes for CATQTGGLSNQPQHF.

This clone has only a few counts. This chain links TRBV19 with TRBJ2-2; tentative D call: TRBD2 (6 bases). The length of the CDR3 is 12 residues. V lost 3 bases and J 15 bases, leaving 14 bases between the germline ends. The germline V gene encodes CDR1 LNHDA and CDR2 SQIVND (reference sequence). CDR3 in amino acids: CASSMSGVGVFF. In nucleotides, the CDR3 is TGTGCCAGTAGTATGTCGGGGGTGGGAGTGTTTTTT.

This chain joins TRBV9 and TRBJ2-1; no clear D. V was cut by 3 bases and J by 6 bases, with 19 bases left in between. This CDR3 region has 16 residues. The germline V gene has CDR1 SGDLS and CDR2 YYNGEE. The CDR3 DNA is TGTGCCAGCAGCGGCGGTCACTTCCCAAACATCAATGAGCAGTTCTTC. This sequence encodes CASSGGHFPNINEQFF.

This rearrangement joins TRBV6-5 to TRBJ1-1; TRBD1 matches at 8 bases. The ends lost 5 bases at V and 3 bases at J; junction bases unmatched: 8. The CDR3 spans 15 residues. CDR1 is MNHEY, CDR2 SVGAGI, per germline. CDR3 nucleotides: TGTGCCAGCAGTGCGGTCGGACAGGGCTACACTGAAGCTTTCTTT. Encoded protein: CASSAVGQGYTEAFF.

The chain links TRBV9 to TRBJ1-4; D not resolved. Trimming took off 3 bases at V and 6 bases at J, with 12 bases between the two ends. Germline lookup yields CDR1 SGDLS and CDR2 YYNGEE. The CDR3 length is 14 residues. The CDR3 DNA reads as TGTGCCAGCAGCGGGACGGGGATGGATGAAAAACTGTTTTTT. It specifies CASSGTGMDEKLFF.

The chain carries TRBV7-9 and TRBJ1-1; 7 bases are a match to TRBD1. With 3 bases clipped from V and 5 bases from J, the junction kept 3 bases outside the gene matches. This CDR3 is 13 amino acids long. The germline V gene has CDR1 SEHNR and CDR2 FQNEAQ (reference sequence). CDR3 region: CASSFGTETEAFF. For the CDR3, the DNA is TGTGCCAGCAGCTTTGGGACAGAAACTGAAGCTTTCTTT.

DNA for the CDR3: TGTGCCAGCAGCTTAGCGGAGGGAACGAACACTGAAGCTTTCTTT. Translation gives CASSLAEGTNTEAFF. The V call is TRBV7-9, the J call TRBJ1-1, with D unclear. V dropped 0 bases and J dropped 1 base, with 9 bases sitting between them. The CDR3 spans 15 residues. Germline assignment: CDR1 SEHNR and CDR2 FQNEAQ (reference sequence).

This chain links TRBV11-2 with TRBJ1-1; 10 nucleotides align to TRBD1. The germline V gene encodes CDR1 SGHAT and CDR2 FQNNGV. This CDR3 region has 17 residues. V lost 4 bases to trimming and J lost 1 base; unmatched junction nucleotides: 9. The CDR3 region is CASSSRPTGGQNTEAFF. Here the CDR3 DNA reads TGTGCCAGCAGCTCACGACCGACAGGGGGCCAGAACACTGAAGCTTTCTTT.

This clone was observed a single time. The CDR3 loop reads CASSLSLEAGSTYNSPLHF. DNA of the CDR3: TGTGCCAGCAGTTTATCCCTGGAGGCCGGGAGTACCTATAATTCACCCCTCCACTTT. V gene TRBV28 combines with J gene TRBJ1-6; D remains ambiguous. The V end lost 1 base, the J end lost 2 bases, and 18 bases lay between the germline ends. This CDR3 comprises 19 residues. Per the germline V gene, CDR1 is MDHEN and CDR2 is SYDVKM.

This chain connects TRBV19 to TRBJ1-1; possibly TRBD1 for D (5 bases). Trimming took 4 bases from V and 0 from J, leaving 15 bases between them. CDR3 length equals 16 residues. From germline, CDR1 is LNHDA and CDR2 SQIVND (reference sequence). The CDR3 sequence is CASSRRGGNLNTEAFF. The CDR3 DNA follows: TGTGCCAGTAGTAGAAGGGGTGGGAATCTGAACACTGAAGCTTTCTTT.

The chain links TRBV23-1 to TRBJ1-1; D is uncertain. Being an ORF, TRBV23-1 has a function that is uncertain. The CDR3 contains 18 residues. V was pared by 3 bases and J by 2 bases, with 22 bases between. In DNA form, the CDR3 reads TGCGCCAGCAGTCACTTTATGTTGGCCGGCGGTTTAAACACTGAAGCTTTCTTT. Translated, it gives CASSHFMLAGGLNTEAFF.

This clone has only a few counts. This chain uses TRBV7-9 with TRBJ2-7; D call uncertain. Germline CDR1 is SEHNR and CDR2 is FQNEAQ (reference sequence). Trimming took 8 bases from V and 3 from J, leaving 8 bases between them. This CDR3 region has 11 residues. The CDR3, as DNA: TGTGCCAGCCGAGCTATCTACGAGCAGTACTTC. Protein sequence: CASRAIYEQYF.

V and J are TRBV2 and TRBJ2-7, with 8 bases matching TRBD1. The CDR3 is made up of 16 amino acids. The junction had 9 bases not matched to a gene; V was cut back by 3 bases and J by 2 bases. Germline CDR1 reads SNHLY; CDR2 reads FYNNEI. The CDR3 nucleotides read TGTGCCAGCAGTGACCCCGGACAGGGAATCCCCTACGAGCAGTACTTC. It translates to CASSDPGQGIPYEQYF.

The gene calls are TRBV19 and TRBJ2-5; 7 nucleotides line up with TRBD1. This CDR3 region has 17 residues. Germline CDR1 and CDR2: LNHDA and SQIVND (reference sequence). The J segment lost 4 bases and the V segment lost 2 bases, leaving 13 bases of the junction unmatched. CDR3 in amino acids: CASSIRGQYTMGETQYF. The CDR3 region has the DNA TGTGCCAGTAGTATAAGGGGGCAGTATACAATGGGAGAGACCCAGTACTTC.

This clone was seen a handful of times. V is TRBV7-2 and J is TRBJ2-7, with D possibly TRBD1 on 5 matching bases. Trimming removed 0 bases from V and 9 bases from J, with 9 bases in between. The germline gives CDR1 SGHTA, CDR2 FQGNSA. The CDR3 spans 12 residues. CDR3 DNA sequence: TGTGCCAGCAGCTTAGCGGGGCTTAGGCAGTACTTC. It yields the protein CASSLAGLRQYF.

This chain joins TRBV7-9 and TRBJ1-4; D unclear. V was pared by 2 bases and J by 7 bases, with 8 bases between. Germline CDR1 SEHNR, CDR2 FQNEAQ (reference sequence). There are 13 residues in the CDR3. This CDR3 reads CASSLNRGEKLFF. For the CDR3, the DNA is TGTGCCAGCAGCTTAAATCGCGGTGAAAAACTGTTTTTT. Together with reference TRBV7-9 and TRBJ1-4, the CDR3 gives the full variable domain: DTGVSQNPRHKITKRGQNVTFRCDPISEHNRLYWYRQTLGQGPEFLTYFQNEAQLEKSRLLSDRFSAERPKGSFSTLEIQRTEQGDSAMYLCASSLNRGEKLFFGSGTQLSVL.

The chain combines TRBV4-3 with TRBJ1-4; 9 bases are a match to TRBD1. CDR1 LGHNA and CDR2 YSLEER come from the germline V gene. Trimming removed 1 base from V and 8 bases from J; junction bases left unmatched: 8. The CDR3 covers 16 residues. The DNA for the CDR3 is TGCGCCAGCAGCCAAGGCCCGGGACAGGGAGGAGAAAAACTGTTTTTT. This gives the protein CASSQGPGQGGEKLFF.